This TCR beta chain stems from a study of blood T cells in healthy people across ages. This clonotype was seen just once. A junction end diverges from the germline sequence, so it may reflect a read error. Combining a sample-barcoded 5' primer with a J-beta primer mix, a second PCR ran for roughly 7 to 11 cycles. Each CDR3 protein is one row after TCRdb ran MiXCR on the 5' RACE reads. The profile shows roughly 1,700,000 distinct CDR3 sequences, 25% to 30% of them singletons. Germline CDR1 MGHDK, CDR2 SYGVNS. The CDR3 covers 14 residues. V and J are TRBV25-1 and TRBJ1-2, with D tentatively TRBD1 (6 bases). Source material: blood. The TCR was taken from a woman in her 30s in good health. CDR3 loop: CASSPPRGGNGHTF. CDR3 nucleotide sequence: TGTGCCAGCAGTCCCCCCCGAGGGGGGAATGGCCACACCTTC.